This record looks at one T cell receptor (beta chain) sequence and its context. What it binds is unknown. This entry comes from a study of cytomegalovirus exposure and HLA in healthy donors. CDR1 and CDR2 from the germline V gene are MDHEN and SYDVKM. This CDR3 has 17 residues. With 6 bases clipped from V and 10 bases from J, the junction kept 15 bases outside the gene matches. Overall study results and limits: In an earlier analysis, most TCR beta V segments were productive about 87% or about 30% of the time.

Primers: 60 Vbeta forward and 13 Jbeta reverse. Sequencing used immunoSEQ multiplex PCR; TCRdb keeps in-frame clones, though not all of them. The sample records roughly 36,000 clones, just under 75% being singletons. This receptor was obtained from a young man in good health and CMV-seronegative. This sequence joins TRBV28 and TRBJ2-1; 13 bases line up with TRBD2. The sample taken for sequencing was PBMCs. CDR3 protein: CASSSSGLAGAKGEQFF. In DNA form, the CDR3 reads TGTGCCAGCAGCTCCTCCGGACTAGCGGGGGCTAAGGGAGAGCAGTTCTTC. Full variable domain (remainder filled in from reference TRBV28 and TRBJ2-1): DVKVTQSSRYLVKRTGEKVFLECVQDMDHENMFWYRQDPGLGLRLIYFSYDVKMKEKGDIPEGYSVSREKKERFSLILESASTNQTSMYLCASSSSGLAGAKGEQFFGPGTRLTVL.